This TCR beta chain was sequenced during a study of T cell responses to AZD1222 COVID-19 vaccine. Measured with immunoSEQ multiplex PCR; TCRdb has only the in-frame clones, and not every one. This table has about 86,000 clones, around 87% appearing once. The germline CDR1 and CDR2 sequences are LGHDT and YNNKEL (reference sequence). The CDR3 sequence is 13 residues long. Deletions cut 0 bases from V and 4 bases from J, with 6 bases between. This TCR came from an adult who received the AZD1222 COVID-19 vaccine. Sequencing used peripheral blood, obtained 28 days after the second AZD1222 dose. The chain has TRBV3-1 (or the pseudogene TRBV3-2) and TRBJ1-2; D gene unclear. The CDR3 sequence: CASSQDGIYGYTF. CDR3 in DNA: TGTGCCAGCAGCCAAGACGGCATCTATGGCTACACCTTC.